The 15 T cell receptor beta chains in this list originate from one sample, sequenced in a study of T cells in Graves' hyperthyroidism and ophthalmopathy. The investigators amplified TCR beta CDR3 regions from RNA transcripts. First-round RT-PCR of the TCR CDR3 relied on the HTBI primer set. TCRdb called the multiplex PCR reads again in MiXCR, with one record for every CDR3 protein. The sample lists 750,000 to 900,000 distinct CDR3 sequences; roughly 40% were seen once. The specimen was blood. Every receptor here comes from a man between 18 and 29 years old with Graves' hyperthyroidism.

With respect to this clonotype: A single base separates this from a much larger clone, so it may be a read error. V usage is TRBV5-1 and J usage is TRBJ1-1; D unclear. Germline loops: CDR1 SGHRS, CDR2 YFSETQ. The CDR3 runs 13 residues. Trimming removed 3 bases at V and 6 bases at J, with 12 bases between. This chain's CDR3 is CASSSGGHAEAFF. The CDR3 bases are TGCGCCAGCAGCTCTGGAGGGCACGCTGAAGCTTTCTTT.

The gene calls are TRBV29-1 and TRBJ2-3; D call uncertain. Germline CDR1 and CDR2: SQVTM and ANQGSEA. V lost 8 bases and J lost 3, with 6 bases in between. The CDR3 contains 10 residues. CDR3 bases: TGCAGCTCCACAACAGATACGCAGTATTTT. Translating gives CSSTTDTQYF.

This chain connects TRBV29-1 to TRBJ2-7, with no clear D. Germline CDR1 is SQVTM and CDR2 is ANQGSEA. The CDR3 runs 11 residues. Trimming removed 7 bases at V and 5 bases at J, with 12 bases between. CDR3 sequence reads: CSAGGTHEQYF. As DNA, the CDR3 is TGCAGCGCTGGCGGCACCCACGAGCAGTACTTC.

The J gene is TRBJ1-1, the V gene TRBV9; D is perhaps TRBD1 (6 bases). The CDR3 is made up of 15 amino acids. Germline CDR1 SGDLS, CDR2 YYNGEE. Between the trimmed V and J ends, which lost 4 bases and 5 bases, there was a span of 18 bases. The CDR3 DNA sequence: TGTGCCAGCAGCCAGCAGGAGACAGGTGGGACTGAAGCTTTCTTT. Amino acid sequence: CASSQQETGGTEAFF.

Concerning this clonotype: A junction end diverges from the germline sequence, so it may reflect a read error. This rearrangement joins TRBV24-1 to TRBJ1-2, with D perhaps TRBD1 (6 bases). This CDR3 has 14 residues. Germline V lookup: CDR1 KGHDR, CDR2 SFDVKD. Here the CDR3 reads CASSNHRADYGYTF. The CDR3 DNA follows: TGTGCCAGCAGTAACCACAGGGCGGATTATGGCTACACCTTC.

The table lists this clonotype with many counts. The CDR3 loop reads CSAGGRQKNTEAFF. For the CDR3, the DNA is TGCAGTGCGGGGGGACGACAGAAGAACACTGAAGCTTTCTTT. The chain uses TRBV20-1 and TRBJ1-1, with D possibly being TRBD1 (5 bases). Germline V gene data show CDR1 as DFQATT and CDR2 as SNEGSKA (reference sequence). The CDR3 length is 14 residues. The V end was cut by 6 bases, the J end by 1 base, with 15 bases between.

This clonotype was seen only a few times. V gene TRBV7-9 combines with J gene TRBJ1-1; unclear D gene. Germline loops: CDR1 SEHNR, CDR2 FQNEAQ (reference sequence). Trimming removed 1 base from V and 1 base from J, with 10 bases in between. The CDR3 runs 15 residues. This CDR3 is CASSLDSRTNTEAFF. The CDR3 nucleotides read TGTGCCAGCAGCTTAGATAGCCGCACGAACACTGAAGCTTTCTTT. Using reference TRBV7-9 and TRBJ1-1 for the parts outside the CDR3, the full variable domain is DTGVSQNPRHKITKRGQNVTFRCDPISEHNRLYWYRQTLGQGPEFLTYFQNEAQLEKSRLLSDRFSAERPKGSFSTLEIQRTEQGDSAMYLCASSLDSRTNTEAFFGQGTRLTVV.

This rearrangement joins TRBV12-3 or TRBV12-4 to TRBJ2-7; 10 bases are shared with TRBD1. The trim removed 5 bases at V and 6 bases at J, leaving 13 bases unmatched. This CDR3 spans 16 amino acids. The CDR3 region is CASSHPRQGASREQYF. CDR3 sequence (DNA): TGTGCCAGCAGTCATCCCCGACAGGGGGCCTCCCGCGAGCAGTACTTC.

This clonotype has a count of ten or more. V gene TRBV9 combines with J gene TRBJ1-2; D unclear. This CDR3 comprises 13 residues. The V gene's germline CDR1 is SGDLS and CDR2 YYNGEE. Trimming removed 0 bases from V and 8 bases from J, with 11 bases in between. The CDR3 sequence is CASSVVVGGGYTF. CDR3 in DNA: TGTGCCAGCAGCGTAGTTGTTGGTGGGGGCTACACCTTC.

In its sample, this clonotype was seen a few times. V usage is TRBV7-3 and J usage is TRBJ2-7; TRBD1 or TRBD2 may be the D gene (5 bases each). Germline V CDR1 and CDR2: SGHTA, FQGTGA. Trimming shortened V by 7 bases and J by 2 bases, and 15 bases separated the two germline ends. This CDR3 has 14 amino acids. DNA for the CDR3: TGTGCCAGCATACCGGGACCACGAACCTACGAGCAGTACTTC. Protein sequence: CASIPGPRTYEQYF.

For this clonotype: An end of the junction does not agree with germline; a read error may underlie this. The rearrangement links TRBV10-3 to TRBJ1-1, with TRBD1 matching 9 bases. The CDR3 length is 16 residues. Germline lookup yields CDR1 ENHRY and CDR2 SYGVKD. CDR3 amino acids: CAISEVTGQGNAEAFF. The DNA of the CDR3 is TGTGCCATCAGTGAGGTAACCGGACAGGGGAACGCTGAAGCTTTCTTT.

This chain links TRBV11-2 with TRBJ1-1; weak D call: TRBD1 (5 bases). Germline values: CDR1 SGHAT, CDR2 FQNNGV. Trimming took 2 bases from V and 3 from J, leaving 10 bases between them. The CDR3 extends over 14 amino acids. The DNA for the CDR3 is TGTGCCAGCAGCTTACTGGGGGAACACACTGAAGCTTTCTTT. This sequence encodes CASSLLGEHTEAFF.

This clonotype has ten or more counts. V is TRBV12-3 or TRBV12-4 and J is TRBJ1-2, with D possibly TRBD1 on 5 matching bases. The length of the CDR3 is 14 residues. Trimming cost V 6 bases and J 3 bases, with 14 bases left between them. The CDR3 protein is CASSPLTTDYGYTF. The CDR3, as DNA: TGTGCCAGCAGCCCTCTCACGACAGACTATGGCTACACCTTC.

This clonotype was recorded at least ten times. The chain carries TRBV29-1 and TRBJ2-2, with a possible D match to TRBD1 (6 bases). Trimming pared 0 bases from V and 2 bases from J, leaving 10 bases between. The CDR3 has 15 amino acids. CDR1 and CDR2 (germline): SQVTM, ANQGSEA. CDR3 protein: CSVEEGAGNTGELFF. CDR3 in DNA: TGCAGCGTTGAAGAGGGGGCAGGAAACACCGGGGAGCTGTTTTTT.

This clonotype was recorded once. A much larger clone sits a single nucleotide away, making a read error possible. The chain couples TRBV29-1 to TRBJ2-5; a weak D match, TRBD2 (6 bases). The CDR3 consists of 11 residues. The germline V and J ends were trimmed by 7 bases and 1 base, with 7 bases remaining between them. Germline CDR1 reads SQVTM; CDR2 reads ANQGSEA. The CDR3 nucleotides read TGCAGCGGGGGGGTCCAAGAGACCCAGTACTTC. This encodes CSGGVQETQYF. Full variable domain (missing parts from reference TRBV29-1 and TRBJ2-5): SAVISQKPSRDICQRGTSLTIQCQVDSQVTMMFWYRQQPGQSLTLIATANQGSEATYESGFVIDKFPISRPNLTFSTLTVSNMSPEDSSIYLCSGGVQETQYFGPGTRLLVL.